The next 6 T cell receptor beta chains were all read from a single sample in a study of blood T cell repertoires in COVID-19. Here immunoSEQ multiplex PCR was the method, and the copy in TCRdb shows in-frame clones only, minus some. The sample yields 30,000 to 40,000 clones, 88% seen once. The sample comprised peripheral blood. The receptors were gathered from a human donor in a cohort sampled during active COVID-19.

This rearrangement joins TRBV7-8 to TRBJ2-7; 10 bases map to TRBD1. V dropped 6 bases and J dropped 6; count of bases not matched to a gene: 2. Germline values: CDR1 SGHVS, CDR2 FQNEAQ. The CDR3 loop spans 12 amino acids. Written as DNA, the CDR3 is TGTGCCAGCAGGGGACAGGGGATCGAGCAGTACTTC. The encoded protein is CASRGQGIEQYF.

V usage is TRBV4-2 and J usage is TRBJ2-1; 9 bases align to TRBD2. Trimming took 0 bases from V and 4 from J; bases not matched to a gene: 1. Looked up from germline, CDR1 is LGHNA and CDR2 is YNFKEQ. CDR3 size: 15 residues. CDR3 in amino acids: CASSQDTSGYNEQFF. CDR3 in DNA: TGTGCCAGCAGCCAAGATACTAGCGGGTACAATGAGCAGTTCTTC.

This chain connects TRBV3-1 (or the pseudogene TRBV3-2) to TRBJ1-4; TRBD1 matches at 8 bases. The CDR3 covers 15 residues. CDR1 is LGHDT and CDR2 is YNNKEL in the germline V gene (reference sequence). V trimming: 6 bases; J trimming: 3 bases; junction bases outside the gene matches: 6. CDR3 region: CASSREQGANEKLFF. CDR3 DNA: TGTGCCAGCAGTAGAGAACAGGGGGCTAATGAAAAACTGTTTTTT.

The chain is built from TRBV9 and TRBJ2-5; D is unclear. Germline V gene sequence: CDR1 SGDLS, CDR2 YYNGEE. V was pared by 3 bases and J by 3 bases, with 6 bases between. The CDR3 length is 12 residues. The CDR3 region is CASSGAEETQYF. CDR3 bases: TGTGCCAGCAGCGGAGCCGAAGAGACCCAGTACTTC.

By its share, this clone is large. The chain joins TRBV4-1 to TRBJ2-7, with 8 bases identical to TRBD1. The V gene's germline CDR1 is MGHRA and CDR2 YSYEKL. The V and J ends lost 4 bases and 3 bases, in that order; junction bases with no gene match: 8. This CDR3 is built from 15 residues. The CDR3 sequence is CASSLTVGTGYEQYF. The DNA of the CDR3 is TGCGCCAGCAGCCTAACCGTGGGGACAGGCTACGAGCAGTACTTC.

The chain uses TRBV19 and TRBJ2-2, with D possibly TRBD2 on 6 matching bases. CDR1 and CDR2 from the germline V gene are LNHDA and SQIVND (reference sequence). V lost 5 bases to trimming and J lost 6 bases, with 19 bases between them. The CDR3 length is 16 residues. For the CDR3, the DNA is TGTGCCAGTAGTCCTTGGGGGACTGGGGCCGCCGGGGAGCTGTTTTTT. Its translation is CASSPWGTGAAGELFF.